Presented here are 10 T cell receptor beta chains from one specimen sequenced in a study of human T cells and chemical hapten exposure. Time point noted: patch test 2, 6 weeks after DPC sensitization. Treatment given: therapeutic diphenylcyclopropenone sensitization with weekly scalp DPC. One entry per CDR3 protein, called by TCRdb with MiXCR from the RACE reads. The sample yields approximately 80,000 distinct CDR3 sequences, roughly 10% seen once. The sequences come from whole blood, collected in connection with sensitization to the hapten diphenylcyclopropenone (DPC). These TCRs come from a woman under 40 with alopecia areata. Some clones in this sample may be carry-over from other donors' samples.

The sample holds many counts of this clonotype. The chain couples TRBV2 to TRBJ2-2; D perhaps matches TRBD1 (5 bases). Germline lookup yields CDR1 SNHLY and CDR2 FYNNEI. This CDR3 region has 15 residues. V dropped 1 base and J dropped 5 bases, with 11 bases sitting between them. The CDR3 loop reads CASSEEGVGTGELFF. The CDR3 DNA reads TGTGCCAGCAGTGAAGAAGGGGTCGGGACCGGGGAGCTGTTTTTT.

This clonotype came up a few times. The CDR3 sequence: CASSVGVSSSDTQYF. CDR3 coding DNA: TGTGCCAGCAGCGTAGGGGTTAGCTCCTCAGATACGCAGTATTTT. The rearrangement joins TRBV9 to TRBJ2-3; D is uncertain. Germline V gene data show CDR1 as SGDLS and CDR2 as YYNGEE. V lost 0 bases to trimming and J lost 4 bases, with 12 bases between them. The CDR3 extends over 15 amino acids.

This clonotype was detected only a few times. Sequence at one end of the junction differs from germline and may be a read error. The chain carries TRBV5-1 and TRBJ1-1; weak D call: TRBD1 (6 bases). This CDR3 spans 17 amino acids. Germline V lookup: CDR1 SGHRS, CDR2 YFSETQ. CDR3 nucleotide sequence: TGCACCAGCAGCTCCCGGGCCCCGAGGGGGTTAAACACTGAAGCTTTCTTT. It specifies CTSSSRAPRGLNTEAFF. The complete variable domain, with remaining parts taken from reference TRBV5-1 and TRBJ1-1, reads KAGVTQTPRYLIKTRGQQVTLSCSPISGHRSVSWYQQTPGQGLQFLFEYFSETQRNKGNFPGRFSGRQFSNSRSEMNVSTLELGDSALYLCTSSSRAPRGLNTEAFFGQGTRLTVV.

This clonotype appeared many times. V usage is TRBV30 and J usage is TRBJ2-2; 10 bases map to TRBD2. Germline CDR1 and CDR2: GTSNPN and SVGIG (reference sequence). The CDR3 length is 18 residues. The ends lost 5 bases at V and 0 bases at J; junction bases unmatched: 12. The CDR3 protein is CAWGRSRTSGTNTGELFF. CDR3 sequence (DNA): TGTGCCTGGGGCCGGTCGAGGACTAGCGGCACGAACACCGGGGAGCTGTTTTTT.

This clonotype was picked up many times. CDR3 nucleotides: TGCAGTGCTCGGCGGACACAAGAGACCCAGTACTTC. This codes for CSARRTQETQYF. The V call is TRBV20-1, the J call TRBJ2-5; a possible D gene is TRBD1 (5 bases). Germline loops: CDR1 DFQATT, CDR2 SNEGSKA (reference sequence). There are 12 residues in the CDR3. Trimming stripped 5 bases from V and 2 bases from J, with 9 bases between.

This clonotype has just a few counts. The rearrangement joins TRBV29-1 to TRBJ2-3, with no clear D. Germline CDR1 reads SQVTM; CDR2 reads ANQGSEA. CDR3 length: 10 residues. V was clipped by 3 bases and J by 5 bases, with 3 bases between them. The CDR3, as DNA: TGCAGCGTTGATCGAGATACGCAGTATTTT. Residues: CSVDRDTQYF.

The genes are TRBV28 and TRBJ1-1, with 9 bases lining up with TRBD1. CDR3 length: 16 amino acids. V gave up 2 bases and J gave up 1 base; unmatched junction bases: 5. CDR1 MDHEN and CDR2 SYDVKM come from the germline V gene. CDR3 DNA sequence: TGTGCCAGCAGTTTAGGGACAGGGACAGGGAACACTGAAGCTTTCTTT. This codes for CASSLGTGTGNTEAFF.

The rearrangement links TRBV20-1 to TRBJ2-3; 7 bases agree with TRBD1. The germline gives CDR1 DFQATT, CDR2 SNEGSKA (reference sequence). This CDR3 has 13 residues. V gave up 1 base and J gave up 5 bases; unmatched junction bases: 3. The DNA of the CDR3 is TGCAGTGCTAGAGGGCAGGGGGTAGATACGCAGTATTTT. Protein product: CSARGQGVDTQYF.

This clonotype was detected ten times or more. This sequence joins TRBV10-3 and TRBJ1-2, with D perhaps matching TRBD1 (5 bases). Germline V gene lookup returns CDR1 ENHRY and CDR2 SYGVKD. This CDR3 spans 14 amino acids. Deletions cut 6 bases from V and 1 base from J, with 12 bases between. The CDR3 bases are TGTGCCATCAGCCCCGGGACGGGTAACTATGGCTACACCTTC. The encoded protein is CAISPGTGNYGYTF.

This clonotype has ten or more counts. V usage is TRBV19 and J usage is TRBJ1-5; D gene uncertain. V lost 3 bases and J lost 5, with 5 bases in between. CDR1 is LNHDA and CDR2 is SQIVND in the germline V gene (reference sequence). The CDR3 is made up of 12 amino acids. The CDR3, as DNA: TGTGCCAGTAGTATCGGCGATCAGCCCCAGCATTTT. This encodes CASSIGDQPQHF.